The 12 T cell receptor beta chains presented below share a single source sample, sequenced in a study of identical twins. TCRdb reanalysed the 5' RACE reads using MiXCR and keeps one entry per CDR3 protein. This sample has roughly 1,500,000 distinct CDR3 sequences, with under 35% found just once. The sample was cord blood. The receptor set was obtained from a newborn girl in good health.

A few counts support this clonotype. V is TRBV4-1 and J is TRBJ1-5; 7 nucleotides agree with TRBD1. Unmatched junction bases numbered 13, after V lost 2 bases and J lost 3 bases. Germline lookup yields CDR1 MGHRA and CDR2 YSYEKL. This CDR3 spans 18 amino acids. In DNA, the CDR3 is TGCGCCAGCAGCCAATTTTTGAGACAGGGAGTCCACAATCAGCCCCAGCATTTT. Its translation is CASSQFLRQGVHNQPQHF.

This rearrangement joins TRBV29-1 to TRBJ1-1; unclear D gene. The germline gives CDR1 SQVTM, CDR2 ANQGSEA. The CDR3 has 12 residues. Trimming stripped 6 bases from V and 3 bases from J, with 11 bases between. The CDR3 loop is CSVAGIYTEAFF. CDR3 nucleotide sequence: TGCAGCGTGGCCGGGATTTACACTGAAGCTTTCTTT.

The chain joins TRBV6-1 to TRBJ2-4; no firm D call. The end of the DNA fits TRBJ2-7 better, so the J call may be wrong. This CDR3 comprises 14 residues. CDR1 and CDR2 from the germline V gene are MNHNS and SASEGT. CDR3 DNA sequence: TGTGCCAGCAGTGAGTTGGGGATCCACTACGAGCAGTACTTC. As protein: CASSELGIHYEQYF.

This chain connects TRBV4-2 to TRBJ1-6, with 10 positions matching TRBD1. In germline, CDR1 is LGHNA, CDR2 YNFKEQ. J was trimmed by 7 bases and V by 3 bases; bases with no gene match: 9. The CDR3 runs 17 residues. Here the CDR3 DNA reads TGTGCCAGCAGCCAGGGGACAGGGGTTTTCTTCAATTCACCCCTCCACTTT. This sequence encodes CASSQGTGVFFNSPLHF.

V and J are TRBV6-6 and TRBJ1-2; D is undetermined. This CDR3 contains 13 residues. Trimming took off 6 bases at V and 2 bases at J, with 10 bases between the two ends. Looked up from germline, CDR1 is MNHNY and CDR2 is SVGAGI (reference sequence). The CDR3 loop is CASRLGRNYGYTF. The DNA for the CDR3 is TGTGCCAGCAGACTCGGACGGAACTATGGCTACACCTTC.

The chain employs TRBV4-1 and TRBJ2-5; D gene unclear. Germline V gene lookup returns CDR1 MGHRA and CDR2 YSYEKL. Trimming took 0 bases from V and 11 from J, leaving 28 bases between them. CDR3 length: 18 residues. The CDR3 loop reads CASSQEPPLPYVLVEQYF. The CDR3 coding sequence is TGCGCCAGCAGCCAAGAACCCCCCTTACCGTACGTCCTTGTGGAGCAGTACTTC.

This clonotype has more than one count but fewer than ten. The rearrangement joins TRBV12-3 or TRBV12-4 to TRBJ1-1, with D possibly being TRBD1 (6 bases). V was shortened by 4 bases and J by 4 bases, with 13 bases between the two germline ends. The CDR3 has 14 residues. The CDR3 nucleotides are TGTGCCAGCAGTTCCATAACAGGGTTCACTGAAGCTTTCTTT. It yields the protein CASSSITGFTEAFF.

In the case of this clonotype: The junction does not match germline at one end; this may be a read error. The J gene is TRBJ1-1, the V gene TRBV18; a possible D gene is TRBD1 (5 bases). CDR1 and CDR2 from the germline V gene are KGHSH and LQKENI. The CDR3 runs to 13 residues. The CDR3 sequence: CASSPTENAEAFF. The CDR3 DNA follows: TGTGCCAGCTCACCGACAGAGAACGCTGAAGCTTTCTTT.

The rearrangement links TRBV29-1 to TRBJ1-1; D may be TRBD1 (5 bases). Germline assignment: CDR1 SQVTM and CDR2 ANQGSEA. The CDR3 consists of 13 residues. Between the trimmed V and J ends, which lost 5 bases and 8 bases, there was a span of 18 bases. DNA of the CDR3: TGCAGCGTTTCTGACCCTCTCGACAGAGAAGCTTTCTTT. Translation: CSVSDPLDREAFF.

The chain carries TRBV2 and TRBJ2-7; TRBD1 matches 10 bases. V trimming: 3 bases; J trimming: 4 bases; junction bases outside the gene matches: 3. The germline CDR1 and CDR2 sequences are SNHLY and FYNNEI. The CDR3 sequence is 14 residues long. As DNA, the CDR3 is TGTGCCAGCAGTGACCTGGGACAGGGGTACGAGCAGTACTTC. Protein sequence: CASSDLGQGYEQYF.

This clonotype has just a few counts. This chain connects TRBV20-1 to TRBJ1-6; unclear D gene. The germline V gene has CDR1 DFQATT and CDR2 SNEGSKA (reference sequence). Trimming cost V 0 bases and J 3 bases, with 18 bases left between them. The CDR3 runs to 18 residues. Written as DNA, the CDR3 is TGCAGTGCTAGAGAACACAAGAGCAATCTGAACTATAATTCACCCCTCCACTTT. The encoded protein is CSAREHKSNLNYNSPLHF.

This clonotype was recorded many times. The chain couples TRBV27 to TRBJ2-3; no clear D gene. Germline CDR1 MNHEY, CDR2 SMNVEV (reference sequence). The V end was cut by 6 bases, the J end by 1 base, with 14 bases between. The CDR3 is 15 amino acids. CDR3 protein: CASSPGRGRTDTQYF. CDR3 nucleotide sequence: TGTGCCAGCAGCCCAGGTCGAGGCCGCACAGATACGCAGTATTTT.